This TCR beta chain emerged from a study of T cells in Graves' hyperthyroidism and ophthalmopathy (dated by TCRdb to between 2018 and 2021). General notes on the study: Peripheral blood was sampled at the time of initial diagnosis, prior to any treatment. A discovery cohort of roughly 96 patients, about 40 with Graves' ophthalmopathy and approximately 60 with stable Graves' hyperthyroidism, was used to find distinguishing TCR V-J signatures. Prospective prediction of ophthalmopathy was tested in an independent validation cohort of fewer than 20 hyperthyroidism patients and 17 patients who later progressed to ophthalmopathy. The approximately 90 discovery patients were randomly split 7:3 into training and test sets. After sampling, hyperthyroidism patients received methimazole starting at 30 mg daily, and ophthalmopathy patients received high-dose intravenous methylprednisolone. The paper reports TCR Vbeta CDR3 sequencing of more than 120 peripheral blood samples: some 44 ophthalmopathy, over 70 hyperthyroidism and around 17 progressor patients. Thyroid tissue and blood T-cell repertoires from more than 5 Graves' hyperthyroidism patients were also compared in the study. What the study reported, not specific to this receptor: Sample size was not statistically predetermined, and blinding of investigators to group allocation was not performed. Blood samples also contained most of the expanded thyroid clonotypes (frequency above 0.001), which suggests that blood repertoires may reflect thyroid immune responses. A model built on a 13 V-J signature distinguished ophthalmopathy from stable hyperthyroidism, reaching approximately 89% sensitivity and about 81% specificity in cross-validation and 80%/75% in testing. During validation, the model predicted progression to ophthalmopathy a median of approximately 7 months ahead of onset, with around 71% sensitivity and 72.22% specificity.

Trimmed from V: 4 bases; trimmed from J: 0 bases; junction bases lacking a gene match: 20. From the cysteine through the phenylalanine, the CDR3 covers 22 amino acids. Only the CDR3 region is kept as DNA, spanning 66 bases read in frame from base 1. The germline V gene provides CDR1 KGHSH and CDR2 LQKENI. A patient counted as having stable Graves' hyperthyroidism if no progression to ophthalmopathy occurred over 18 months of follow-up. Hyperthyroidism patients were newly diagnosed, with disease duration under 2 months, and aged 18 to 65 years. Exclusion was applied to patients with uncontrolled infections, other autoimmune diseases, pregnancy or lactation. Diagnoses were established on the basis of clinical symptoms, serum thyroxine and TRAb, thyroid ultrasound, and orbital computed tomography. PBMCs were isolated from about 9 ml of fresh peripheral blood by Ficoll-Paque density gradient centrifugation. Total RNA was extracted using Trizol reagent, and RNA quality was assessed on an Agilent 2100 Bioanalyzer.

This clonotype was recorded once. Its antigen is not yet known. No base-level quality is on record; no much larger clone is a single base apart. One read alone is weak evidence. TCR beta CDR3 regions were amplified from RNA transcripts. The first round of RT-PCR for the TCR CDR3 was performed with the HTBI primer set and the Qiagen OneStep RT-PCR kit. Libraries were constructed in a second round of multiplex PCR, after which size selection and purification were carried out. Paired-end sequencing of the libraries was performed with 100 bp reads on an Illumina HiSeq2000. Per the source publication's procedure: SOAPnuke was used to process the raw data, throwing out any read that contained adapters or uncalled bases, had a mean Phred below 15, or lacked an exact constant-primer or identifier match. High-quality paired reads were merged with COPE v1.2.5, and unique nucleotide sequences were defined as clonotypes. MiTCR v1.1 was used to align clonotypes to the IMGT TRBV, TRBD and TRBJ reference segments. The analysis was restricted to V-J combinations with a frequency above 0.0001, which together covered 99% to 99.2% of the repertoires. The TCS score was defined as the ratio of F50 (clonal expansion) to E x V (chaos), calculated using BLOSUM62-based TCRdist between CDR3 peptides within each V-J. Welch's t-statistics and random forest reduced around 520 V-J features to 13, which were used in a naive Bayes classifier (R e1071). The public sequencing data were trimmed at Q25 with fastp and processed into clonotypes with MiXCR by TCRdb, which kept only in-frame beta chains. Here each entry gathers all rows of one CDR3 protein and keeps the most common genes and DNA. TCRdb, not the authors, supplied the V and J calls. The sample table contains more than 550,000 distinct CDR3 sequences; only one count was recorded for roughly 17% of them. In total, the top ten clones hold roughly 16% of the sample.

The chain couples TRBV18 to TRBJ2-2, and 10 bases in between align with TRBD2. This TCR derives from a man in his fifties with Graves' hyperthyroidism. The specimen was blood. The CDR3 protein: CASSLRASGRNNPVTNTGELFF. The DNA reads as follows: TGTGCCAGCTCACTAAGGGCTAGCGGGAGAAATAATCCCGTAACGAACACCGGGGAGCTGTTTTTT.